This record looks at one T cell receptor (beta chain) sequence and its context. The antigen remains unidentified. Assay: immunoSEQ multiplex PCR; the TCRdb copy retains only in-frame clones and omits some. The table shows around 85,000 clones, with roughly 85% occurring only once. This specimen belongs to a study of T cell responses to AZD1222 COVID-19 vaccine. Findings and limits, study-wide: Donors were largely white British and mainly female; clonal diversity was possibly underestimated. There were vaccine-associated CD4 TCRs across spike, dominant at 160-218 and 743-854.

The V and J ends lost 5 bases and 6 bases respectively, with 20 bases between them. Germline V gives CDR1 SGHRS, CDR2 YFSETQ. The CDR3 length is 15 residues. This sequence originates from an adult in good health. Sequencing used peripheral blood, obtained on day 0 of AZD1222 vaccination. This sequence joins TRBV5-1 and TRBJ1-2, with D unresolved. CDR3 sequence reads: CASSPLNPSSHGYTF. For the CDR3, the DNA is TGCGCCAGCAGTCCTCTTAATCCGTCCTCCCATGGCTACACCTTC.